Listed below are T cell receptor beta chains from one sample, sequenced in a study of shared clonotypes between healthy human individuals. Produced via immunoSEQ multiplex PCR; TCRdb's table is partial and in-frame only. The table lists about 450,000 clones, 65% to 80% of them singletons, with roughly 12% in the top ten. The specimen sequenced was PBMCs. The receptors come from a woman aged 40 to 50 in good health. Some clones in this sample may be carry-over from other donors' samples. CDR3s include the opening cysteine and the closing phenylalanine or tryptophan. D genes are given only for firm matches. Rows may omit the clone size; those that give it use once, few, many or a size class.

cdr3_length j_call v_call clone_size d_call cdr3_aa cdr3_nt
12 TRBJ2-7 TRBV2 NA NA CASSDRSSEQYF TGTGCCAGCAGTGACCGGTCGAGCGAGCAGTACTTC
13 TRBJ2-3 TRBV7-6 NA NA CASSPLIADTQYF TGTGCCAGCAGCCCCCTAATTGCTGATACGCAGTATTTT
22 TRBJ2-3 TRBV27 NA NA CASSLFPQNPWQAQEFTDTQYF TGTGCCAGCAGTTTGTTTCCTCAAAATCCCTGGCAGGCTCAGGAATTCACAGATACGCAGTATTTT
17 TRBJ2-2 TRBV18 NA NA CASSRLGQNLNTGELFF TGTGCCAGCTCACGATTGGGCCAGAATTTGAACACCGGGGAGCTGTTTTTT
14 TRBJ2-5 TRBV6-1 NA NA CASSEVGGRETQYF TGTGCCAGCAGTGAAGTGGGGGGTAGGGAGACCCAGTACTTC
14 TRBJ2-7 TRBV9 NA NA CASSVGSSPLEQYF TGTGCCAGCAGCGTAGGGTCCAGCCCTCTCGAGCAGTACTTC
14 TRBJ2-1 TRBV7-3 NA NA CASSPAGRNNEQFF TGTGCCAGCAGCCCCGCGGGGAGGAACAATGAGCAGTTCTTC
14 TRBJ2-3 TRBV7-2 NA NA CASSLAPGADTQYF TGTGCCAGCAGCTTAGCGCCCGGGGCAGATACGCAGTATTTT
13 TRBJ2-2 TRBV4-3 once NA CASRTQGGGELFF TGCGCCAGCAGAACACAGGGCGGCGGGGAGCTGTTTTTT
13 TRBJ2-1 TRBV7-9 many TRBD2 CASSSGLANEQFF TGTGCCAGCAGCTCGGGACTAGCCAATGAGCAGTTCTTC
16 TRBJ2-3 TRBV7-8 NA NA CASSPRRGAGPDTQYF TGTGCCAGCAGCCCCCGGAGGGGGGCCGGGCCAGATACGCAGTATTTT
16 TRBJ2-3 TRBV15 NA NA CATSRSGTPLLDTQYF TGTGCCACCAGCAGATCTGGGACTCCGTTGTTAGATACGCAGTATTTT
13 TRBJ1-1 TRBV9 few NA CASSATVNTEAFF TGTGCCAGCAGCGCGACAGTTAACACTGAAGCTTTCTTT
15 TRBJ2-7 TRBV18 NA TRBD2 CASSRGTSNPYEQYF TGTGCCAGCTCACGAGGGACTAGCAACCCCTACGAGCAGTACTTC
13 TRBJ1-2 TRBV5-1 many NA CASSLGRGSGYTF TGCGCCAGCAGCTTGGGCCGGGGTTCGGGCTACACCTTC
12 TRBJ2-3 TRBV29-1 NA NA CSVDGGTDTQYF TGCAGCGTTGATGGGGGCACAGATACGCAGTATTTT